Following are 17 T cell receptor beta chains from one sample sequenced in a study of blood T cells in healthy people across ages. A second PCR of roughly 7 to 11 cycles used a sample-barcoded 5' primer and a J-beta primer mix. TCRdb re-analysed the 5' RACE reads in MiXCR, keeping a single row per CDR3 protein. This table holds 1.8 million or so distinct CDR3 sequences, 30% to 40% found once. Input material: blood. Receptors were obtained from a human donor in good health.

A few counts support this clonotype. V and J are TRBV29-1 and TRBJ2-2, with a tentative D call TRBD1 (5 bases). Germline CDR1 SQVTM, CDR2 ANQGSEA. V lost 5 bases to trimming and J lost 3 bases, with 7 bases between them. CDR3 length: 12 residues. The CDR3 loop is CSVRRDTGELFF. The CDR3, as DNA: TGCAGCGTTCGCAGGGACACCGGGGAGCTGTTTTTT.

V gene TRBV29-1 combines with J gene TRBJ2-7; unclear D gene. The CDR3 runs 14 residues. Deletions cut 7 bases from V and 3 bases from J, with 19 bases between. CDR1 is SQVTM and CDR2 is ANQGSEA in the germline V gene. Here the CDR3 DNA reads TGCAGCGCTCTCGACCCTGGACGAGGCTACGAGCAGTACTTC. Amino acid sequence: CSALDPGRGYEQYF.

The chain links TRBV5-6 to TRBJ1-1; no reliable D call. Germline V gene sequence: CDR1 SGHDT, CDR2 YYEEEE. Trimming removed 1 base from V and 7 bases from J, with 5 bases in between. The CDR3 contains 11 residues. The CDR3 DNA reads TGTGCCAGCAGCTTGACACATGAAGCTTTCTTT. It yields the protein CASSLTHEAFF.

The chain joins TRBV27 to TRBJ1-5; D may be TRBD1 (6 bases). This CDR3 is built from 14 residues. Germline V gene lookup returns CDR1 MNHEY and CDR2 SMNVEV (reference sequence). Trimming left V 4 bases short and J 5 bases short, with 12 bases between. Written as DNA, the CDR3 is TGTGCCAGCAGTTATGGGGGGCAGGATCAGCCCCAGCATTTT. Its protein product is CASSYGGQDQPQHF.

The gene calls are TRBV4-3 and TRBJ2-1, with unresolved D. CDR3 length: 14 amino acids. Germline CDR1 reads LGHNA; CDR2 reads YSLEER. With 4 bases removed from V and 7 bases from J, the gap between germline ends came to 14 bases. The CDR3 region is CASSPTPALNEQFF. The DNA for the CDR3 is TGCGCCAGCAGCCCAACACCGGCGTTGAATGAGCAGTTCTTC.

The rearrangement joins TRBV7-2 to TRBJ1-2; D is uncertain. The CDR3 loop spans 15 amino acids. Germline CDR1 is SGHTA and CDR2 is FQGNSA. V dropped 2 bases and J dropped 4 bases, with 14 bases sitting between them. CDR3 region: CASSLHLTGRYGYTF. CDR3 sequence (DNA): TGTGCCAGCAGCTTACACCTTACGGGCCGCTATGGCTACACCTTC. The whole variable domain, remainder taken from reference TRBV7-2 and TRBJ1-2, is GAGVSQSPSNKVTEKGKDVELRCDPISGHTALYWYRQSLGQGLEFLIYFQGNSAPDKSGLPSDRFSAERTGGSVSTLTIQRTQQEDSAVYLCASSLHLTGRYGYTFGSGTRLTVV.

This clonotype was recorded a few times. This chain uses TRBV27 with TRBJ1-2; 7 bases line up with TRBD1. The CDR3 has 15 residues. Germline values: CDR1 MNHEY, CDR2 SMNVEV (reference sequence). The V segment lost 6 bases and the J segment 5 bases; nucleotides outside the gene matches: 12. In nucleotides, the CDR3 is TGTGCCAGCAGCCGGGGACGAGGACAGGATTATGGCTACACCTTC. Translated, it gives CASSRGRGQDYGYTF.

The table lists this clonotype with a few counts. V is TRBV7-9 and J is TRBJ2-1; the match to TRBD2 covers 7 bases. Trimming took 2 bases from V and 13 from J; bases not matched to a gene: 17. CDR3 length equals 16 residues. Looked up from germline, CDR1 is SEHNR and CDR2 is FQNEAQ (reference sequence). DNA for the CDR3: TGTGCCAGCAGCTTATTCGGTCGAGCACCGGGGGGTTACCAGTTCTTC. It codes for CASSLFGRAPGGYQFF. Full variable domain (rest looked up from reference TRBV7-9 and TRBJ2-1): DTGVSQNPRHKITKRGQNVTFRCDPISEHNRLYWYRQTLGQGPEFLTYFQNEAQLEKSRLLSDRFSAERPKGSFSTLEIQRTEQGDSAMYLCASSLFGRAPGGYQFFGPGTRLTVL.

The CDR3 DNA sequence: TGTGCCAGCAGTATCGAGGACAGGGCTGAGGCCAAAAACATTCAGTACTTC. Translated, it gives CASSIEDRAEAKNIQYF. The chain is built from TRBV5-5 and TRBJ2-4; the match to TRBD1 covers 8 bases. Germline CDR1 is SGHKS and CDR2 is YYEKEE (reference sequence). V trimming: 5 bases; J trimming: 1 base; junction bases outside the gene matches: 11. The CDR3 contains 17 residues.

The chain joins TRBV6-6 to TRBJ2-1; TRBD1 matches 8 bases. Germline V lookup: CDR1 MNHNY, CDR2 SVGAGI (reference sequence). The CDR3 has 13 amino acids. Germline trimming cut 4 bases from V and 9 bases from J; bases unmatched to any gene: 5. The CDR3 reads CASSSTGAGEQFF. The CDR3, as DNA: TGTGCCAGCAGTTCGACAGGGGCTGGTGAGCAGTTCTTC.

This clonotype was detected a few times. The gene calls are TRBV6-2 or TRBV6-3 and TRBJ1-5; 8 bases map to TRBD1. The CDR3 runs to 20 residues. Per the germline V gene, CDR1 is MNHEY and CDR2 is SVGEGT. J gave up 1 base and V 4 bases, and 18 bases lay outside the gene matches. The DNA for the CDR3 is TGTGCCAGCAGTTGGGAATTCCGTGCGGACAGGGAGATGAGCAATCAGCCCCAGCATTTT. Protein: CASSWEFRADREMSNQPQHF.

With respect to this clonotype: The DNA is left out, because the CDR3 cannot be placed on it with certainty; the CDR3 is given as TCRdb lists it. CDR3 amino acids: CASSLGPGGYGYTFGSGTQYF. The chain is built from TRBV5-5 and TRBJ2-5; the table's D call of TRBD1 was not tested on the DNA. Inclusive of both ends, the CDR3 amounts to 21 amino acids. The germline V gene encodes CDR1 SGHKS and CDR2 YYEKEE (reference sequence).

The gene calls are TRBV20-1 and TRBJ2-5; D is unresolved. The CDR3 contains 12 residues. V lost 3 bases to trimming and J lost 6 bases, with 11 bases between them. Germline assignment: CDR1 DFQATT and CDR2 SNEGSKA (reference sequence). The DNA for the CDR3 is TGCAGTGCTAGCCATCACGAGAAGACCCAGTACTTC. Its translation: CSASHHEKTQYF.

V and J are TRBV7-2 and TRBJ2-7; perhaps D is TRBD1 or TRBD2 (5 bases each). V lost 2 bases, J lost 5 bases, and 13 bases lay in between. The CDR3 is made up of 14 amino acids. CDR1 SGHTA and CDR2 FQGNSA come from the germline V gene. In DNA, the CDR3 is TGTGCCAGCAGCTTAACATCGGGACCCAACGAGCAGTACTTC. Its translation: CASSLTSGPNEQYF.

The chain couples TRBV5-1 to TRBJ2-4; possible D gene TRBD2, 6 bases. The J call is uncertain, as TRBJ2-7 better fits the DNA end. This CDR3 is 16 amino acids long. Germline V gene lookup returns CDR1 SGHRS and CDR2 YFSETQ. CDR3 region: CASSLGASSGTSEQYF. Here the CDR3 DNA reads TGCGCCAGCAGCTTGGGTGCCTCCTCCGGGACTTCCGAGCAGTACTTC.

This clonotype was seen a handful of times. This CDR3 reads CASRTTGVYEQYF. As DNA, the CDR3 is TGTGCCAGCAGAACCACAGGGGTCTACGAGCAGTACTTC. The V call is TRBV6-2 or TRBV6-3, the J call TRBJ2-7; 7 bases match TRBD1. Germline trimming cut 6 bases from V and 3 bases from J; bases unmatched to any gene: 5. Per germline, CDR1 MNHEY and CDR2 SVGEGT. There are 13 residues in the CDR3.

This clonotype was seen a handful of times. The chain has TRBV21-1 and TRBJ2-1; the D call TRBD1 from the table was never checked on the DNA. TRBV21-1 is a pseudogene. This CDR3 spans 15 amino acids. CDR3 DNA: TGTGCCAGCATCGGGACAGGCGGTTTTGGGAATGAGCAGTTCTTC. As protein: CASIGTGGFGNEQFF.